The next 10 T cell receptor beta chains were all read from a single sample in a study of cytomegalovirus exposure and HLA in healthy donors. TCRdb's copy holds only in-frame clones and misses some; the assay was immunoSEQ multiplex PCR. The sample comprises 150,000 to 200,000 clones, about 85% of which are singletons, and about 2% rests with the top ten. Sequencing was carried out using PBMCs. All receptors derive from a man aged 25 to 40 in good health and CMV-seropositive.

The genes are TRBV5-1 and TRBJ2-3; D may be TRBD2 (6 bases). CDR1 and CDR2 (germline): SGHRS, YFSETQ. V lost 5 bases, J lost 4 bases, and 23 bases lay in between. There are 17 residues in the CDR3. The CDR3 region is CASSWTRDSAASDTQYF. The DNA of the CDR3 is TGCGCCAGCAGTTGGACCCGGGACTCCGCGGCGTCAGATACGCAGTATTTT.

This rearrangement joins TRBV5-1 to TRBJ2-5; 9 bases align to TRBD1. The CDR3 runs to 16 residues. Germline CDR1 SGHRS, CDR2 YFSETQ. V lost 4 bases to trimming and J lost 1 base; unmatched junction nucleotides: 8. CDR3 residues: CASSIGTGSIQETQYF. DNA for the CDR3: TGCGCCAGCAGCATCGGGACAGGGAGTATCCAAGAGACCCAGTACTTC.

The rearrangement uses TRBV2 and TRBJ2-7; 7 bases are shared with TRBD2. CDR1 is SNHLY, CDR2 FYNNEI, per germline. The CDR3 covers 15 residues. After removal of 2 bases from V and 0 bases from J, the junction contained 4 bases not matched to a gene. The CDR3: CASSENGGVSYEQYF. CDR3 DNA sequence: TGTGCCAGCAGTGAAAATGGGGGGGTCTCCTACGAGCAGTACTTC.

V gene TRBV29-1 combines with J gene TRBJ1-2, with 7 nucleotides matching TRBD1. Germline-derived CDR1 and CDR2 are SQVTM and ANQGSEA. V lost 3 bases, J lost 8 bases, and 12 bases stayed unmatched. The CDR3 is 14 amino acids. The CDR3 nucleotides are TGCAGCGTTGATAGTGACAGGGAGGTTCAAGGCTACACCTTC. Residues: CSVDSDREVQGYTF.

DNA for the CDR3: TGTGCCAGCAGCCCGCGGGGGCTCGCGAACACCGGGGAGCTGTTTTTT. This sequence encodes CASSPRGLANTGELFF. The chain uses TRBV7-3 and TRBJ2-2; maybe TRBD2 (7 bases). V shed 5 bases and J shed 0 bases, with 13 bases lying between them. This CDR3 region has 16 residues. Germline CDR1 reads SGHTA; CDR2 reads FQGTGA.

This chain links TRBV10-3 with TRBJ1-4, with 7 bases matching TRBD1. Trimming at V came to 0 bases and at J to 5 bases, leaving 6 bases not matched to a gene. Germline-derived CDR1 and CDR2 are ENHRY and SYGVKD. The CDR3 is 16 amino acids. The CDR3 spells CAISESRDSANEKLFF. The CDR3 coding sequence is TGTGCCATCAGTGAGTCTAGGGACAGCGCGAATGAAAAACTGTTTTTT.

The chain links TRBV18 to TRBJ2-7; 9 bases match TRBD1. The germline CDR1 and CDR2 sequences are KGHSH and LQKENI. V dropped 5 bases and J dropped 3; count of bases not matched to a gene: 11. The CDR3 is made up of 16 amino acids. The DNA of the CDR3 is TGTGCCAGCTCATCCAAGGCGGGACAGGGAATCTACGAGCAGTACTTC. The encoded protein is CASSSKAGQGIYEQYF.

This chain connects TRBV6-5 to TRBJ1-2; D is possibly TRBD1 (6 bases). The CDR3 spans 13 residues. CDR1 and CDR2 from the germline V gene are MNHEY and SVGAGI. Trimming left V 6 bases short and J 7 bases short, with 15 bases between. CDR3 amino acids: CASRTGLIGGYTF. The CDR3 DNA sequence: TGTGCCAGCAGGACAGGTTTAATTGGTGGCTACACCTTC.

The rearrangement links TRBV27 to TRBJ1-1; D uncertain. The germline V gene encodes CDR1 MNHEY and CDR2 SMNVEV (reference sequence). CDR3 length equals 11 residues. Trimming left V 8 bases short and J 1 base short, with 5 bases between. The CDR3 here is CASGRNTEAFF. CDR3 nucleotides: TGTGCCAGCGGGAGGAACACTGAAGCTTTCTTT.

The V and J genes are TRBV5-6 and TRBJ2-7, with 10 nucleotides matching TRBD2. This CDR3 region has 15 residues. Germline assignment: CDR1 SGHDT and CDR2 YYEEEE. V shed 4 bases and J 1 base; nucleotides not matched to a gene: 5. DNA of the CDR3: TGTGCCAGCAGCCCGGGACTAGCGAGTTCCTACGAGCAGTACTTC. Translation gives CASSPGLASSYEQYF.